Shown below are 10 T cell receptor beta chains from a single sample sequenced in a study of blood T cells in healthy people across ages. Primers used in a second PCR of roughly 6 to 11 cycles were a sample-barcoded 5' primer and a J-beta primer mix. TCRdb re-analysed the 5' RACE reads in MiXCR, keeping a single row per CDR3 protein. This sample carries hundreds of thousands of distinct CDR3 sequences, under 45% of them seen once, and the ten largest clones take roughly a fifth. Sequencing was carried out using blood. All receptors come from a man aged 55 to 70 in good health.

This clonotype was counted only a few times. The chain combines TRBV6-5 with TRBJ2-5; TRBD2 is a possible D gene (6 bases). The ends were cut back, 6 bases at V and 0 bases at J, with 14 bases in the middle. In germline, CDR1 is MNHEY, CDR2 SVGAGI. The CDR3 consists of 15 residues. In nucleotides, the CDR3 is TGTGCCAGCAGCCCCACAGGAGGGGACCAAGAGACCCAGTACTTC. Translation: CASSPTGGDQETQYF.

The V call is TRBV9, the J call TRBJ2-3; D is undetermined. This CDR3 is built from 13 residues. Per germline, CDR1 SGDLS and CDR2 YYNGEE. The V gene lost 2 bases and the J gene lost 2 bases, with 6 bases spanning the gap. Here the CDR3 reads CASSVGTTDTQYF. The CDR3 DNA reads TGTGCCAGCAGCGTCGGAACCACAGATACGCAGTATTTT.

V and J are TRBV5-6 and TRBJ1-5; the D gene is possibly TRBD1 (5 bases). The CDR3 is 14 amino acids. From germline, CDR1 is SGHDT and CDR2 YYEEEE. Trimming removed 2 bases from V and 6 bases from J, with 12 bases in between. CDR3 amino acids: CASSFGWGRQPQHF. The CDR3 DNA reads TGTGCCAGCAGCTTTGGCTGGGGACGTCAGCCCCAGCATTTT.

The rearrangement uses TRBV4-3 and TRBJ2-7; D could derive from TRBD1 or TRBD2 (5 bases each). Germline V gene data show CDR1 as LGHNA and CDR2 as YSLEER. V shed 5 bases and J shed 1 base, with 15 bases lying between them. The CDR3 contains 15 residues. The DNA for the CDR3 is TGCGCCAGCAGCTGGTTGGGGACCCCGTCCTACGAGCAGTACTTC. Encoded protein: CASSWLGTPSYEQYF.

V usage is TRBV20-1 and J usage is TRBJ2-4, with D unclear. V was pared by 7 bases and J by 1 base, with 11 bases between. This CDR3 contains 13 residues. Germline CDR1 reads DFQATT; CDR2 reads SNEGSKA (reference sequence). The CDR3, as DNA: TGCAGTGTCAGCCAGGACGCCAAAAACATTCAGTACTTC. As protein: CSVSQDAKNIQYF.

This clonotype has a handful of counts. The rearrangement uses TRBV20-1 and TRBJ1-5, with TRBD1 matching over 10 bases. CDR1 is DFQATT and CDR2 is SNEGSKA in the germline V gene (reference sequence). There are 21 residues in the CDR3. V lost 1 base to trimming and J lost 4 bases; unmatched junction nucleotides: 22. The CDR3 nucleotides are TGCAGTGCTAGAGCCCCCCCGGGACAGGGGCACCTTGGCCCAAGTAATCAGCCCCAGCATTTT. It translates to CSARAPPGQGHLGPSNQPQHF.

The V gene is TRBV20-1, the J gene TRBJ1-4; a possible D gene is TRBD1 (5 bases). This CDR3 comprises 14 residues. Trimming removed 5 bases at V and 8 bases at J, with 18 bases between. Germline V gives CDR1 DFQATT, CDR2 SNEGSKA (reference sequence). In DNA form, the CDR3 reads TGCAGTGCTCGACGGGACGCGGTAGAGGAAAAACTGTTTTTT. It codes for CSARRDAVEEKLFF.

CDR3 bases: TGTGCCACCAGTGCCGAACAGGGTGACAACGAGCAGTACTTC. Translating it yields CATSAEQGDNEQYF. This sequence joins TRBV24-1 and TRBJ2-7; possibly TRBD1 for D (6 bases). Germline loops: CDR1 KGHDR, CDR2 SFDVKD. Trimming removed 5 bases at V and 5 bases at J, with 15 bases between. CDR3 size: 14 residues.

The chain links TRBV19 to TRBJ1-1; a weak D match, TRBD1 (5 bases). Germline CDR1 LNHDA, CDR2 SQIVND (reference sequence). The CDR3 loop spans 15 amino acids. Trimming stripped 1 base from V and 0 bases from J, with 9 bases between. The CDR3 DNA follows: TGTGCCAGTAGTATAGGGGGACGGGTGAACACTGAAGCTTTCTTT. Its protein is CASSIGGRVNTEAFF.

This clonotype was counted at least ten times. The genes are TRBV9 and TRBJ2-3, with D maybe TRBD1 (6 bases). This CDR3 contains 16 residues. V lost 0 bases, J lost 0 bases, and 11 bases lay in between. Germline V CDR1 and CDR2: SGDLS, YYNGEE. Here the CDR3 DNA reads TGTGCCAGCAGCGTAGGCGGCAGGGGAAGCACAGATACGCAGTATTTT. This encodes CASSVGGRGSTDTQYF.